This is a list of T cell receptor beta chains from one sample in a study of OX40 agonist ivuxolimab in advanced cancers. The repertoire was sequenced with immunoSEQ multiplex PCR; TCRdb's copy has only in-frame clones and lacks some. The sample lists more than 65,000 clones; about nine tenths were seen once. The specimen comprised CD4+ or CD8+ T cells sorted from blood, sampled in a trial of the OX40 agonist ivuxolimab. The receptors were gathered from an adult with an advanced solid tumor such as melanoma, head and neck, liver or kidney cancer. Each CDR3 is given with its conserved first and last residue. The order of the fields is J gene, D gene, clone size, V gene, CDR3 DNA, CDR3 protein. The D gene is left open where the match is weak. Size is stated for part of the rows, as once, few or many counts, or as a class when the clone is expanded.

TRBJ2-1,.,.,TRBV15,TGTGCCACCAGCAGAGGCGGCGCTTCCTACAATGAGCAGTTCTTC,CATSRGGASYNEQFF
TRBJ2-3,TRBD2,.,TRBV27,TGTGCCAGCAGACGACTAGCGGGAGTGGCAGATACGCAGTATTTT,CASRRLAGVADTQYF
TRBJ1-1,.,.,TRBV4-2,TGTGCCAGCAGCCAGGGCCGCAGGGAGGTCGGAACTGAAGCTTTCTTT,CASSQGRREVGTEAFF
TRBJ2-1,TRBD2,.,TRBV27,TGTGCCAGCAGTCACTCCGGGACTAGCGGGAGTAATGAGCAGTTCTTC,CASSHSGTSGSNEQFF
TRBJ2-3,TRBD2,.,TRBV5-4,TGTGCCAGCAGCTTGGAAGCGGGGCGCACAGATACGCAGTATTTT,CASSLEAGRTDTQYF
TRBJ1-2,TRBD1,.,TRBV6-5,TGTGCCAGCAGTGATGACAGGGCGGTACGGGGCTACACCTTC,CASSDDRAVRGYTF
TRBJ2-3,TRBD2,.,TRBV7-2,TGTGCCAGCAGCCGTCTTTCCTCCAAACTAGCGGGAGAGGGAGATACGCAGTATTTT,CASSRLSSKLAGEGDTQYF
TRBJ2-7,.,few,TRBV6-4,TGTGCCAGCAGGGACAGGGAGGGGACCTACGAGCAGTACTTC,CASRDREGTYEQYF
TRBJ2-1,.,.,TRBV4-3,TGCGCCAGCAGCCAAGATGTCGGCACTTACAATGAGCAGTTCTTC,CASSQDVGTYNEQFF
TRBJ1-1,.,few,TRBV6-1,TGTGCCAGCAGTGACCTCAGGGGTAACACTGAAGCTTTCTTT,CASSDLRGNTEAFF
TRBJ1-1,.,.,TRBV5-1,TGTGCCAGCAGCTTGATTCGGGGTGAAGCTTTCTTT,CASSLIRGEAFF
TRBJ1-5,TRBD1,few,TRBV30,TGTGCCTGGACAGGGGGCATGGGTCAGCCCCAGCATTTT,CAWTGGMGQPQHF
TRBJ1-1,.,.,TRBV5-1,TGCGCCAGCAGCTTGCAGGGTACTGATGTGAACACTGAAGCTTTCTTT,CASSLQGTDVNTEAFF
TRBJ2-7,TRBD1,.,TRBV7-2,TGTGCCAGCAGCCCCTCTCCGACAGGGGGCTTCCACGAGCAGTACTTC,CASSPSPTGGFHEQYF
TRBJ2-1,TRBD2,.,TRBV30,TGTGCCTGGAGCTTAGCGGGAGGGCCATTCAATGAGCAGTTCTTC,CAWSLAGGPFNEQFF
TRBJ2-5,TRBD2,.,TRBV6-1,TGTGCCAGCGGCGGAGCGGGAGTCGAGACCCAGTACTTC,CASGGAGVETQYF
TRBJ1-2,.,.,TRBV11-2,TGTGCCAGCAGCTTAGTAACGGGAAGGGGCTACACCTTC,CASSLVTGRGYTF
TRBJ1-5,.,.,TRBV30,TGTGCCTGGAGTGTAGGTTCGACCGGCAATCAGCCCCAGCATTTT,CAWSVGSTGNQPQHF
TRBJ2-2,.,.,TRBV10-2,TGCGCCAGCACCCCGACTAGTAAGACCGGGGAGCTGTTTTTT,CASTPTSKTGELFF
TRBJ2-7,.,.,TRBV4-1,TGCGCCAGCAGCCAAGATTGGGATGCGTACGAGCAGTACTTC,CASSQDWDAYEQYF
TRBJ2-5,.,.,TRBV5-5,TGTGCCAGCAGCTTGGACCCGGGGGAGACCCAGTACTTC,CASSLDPGETQYF
TRBJ1-5,.,many,TRBV27,TGTGCCACTCGGGGGCCTAGCAATCAGCCCCAGCATTTT,CATRGPSNQPQHF
TRBJ2-1,.,.,TRBV19,TGTGCCAGTAGCCCTAGGACGGGTCTATACAATGAGCAGTTCTTC,CASSPRTGLYNEQFF
TRBJ2-2,TRBD2,.,TRBV30,TGTGCCTGGAGTGATGTAGCGGGATCTTACACCGGGGAGCTGTTTTTT,CAWSDVAGSYTGELFF
TRBJ2-7,.,.,TRBV27,TGTGCCAGCAGTTTAAGAAGGGATAGGAGGAACGAGCAGTACTTC,CASSLRRDRRNEQYF
TRBJ2-1,TRBD2,.,TRBV19,TGTGCCAGTACGCCCCGCCTAGCGGGAGTCTTTGAGCAGTTCTTC,CASTPRLAGVFEQFF
TRBJ2-2,TRBD1,.,TRBV15,TGTGCCACCAGCAGAGATCTGACAGGGGTTAAGCACGGGGAGCTGTTTTTT,CATSRDLTGVKHGELFF
TRBJ2-7,.,.,TRBV2,TGTGCCAGCAGTGACAGGGGTTCCTCCTACGAGCAGTACTTC,CASSDRGSSYEQYF
TRBJ2-7,.,once,TRBV30,TGTGCCTGGAGTTCGGCCTACGAGCAGTACTTC,CAWSSAYEQYF
TRBJ2-3,.,.,TRBV5-1,TGCGCCAGCAGTGTGACTACCAGCGGGTCGGATACGCAGTATTTT,CASSVTTSGSDTQYF
TRBJ2-7,TRBD1,.,TRBV5-6,TGTGCCAGCAGCTTTAGGGGGACAGGAACACGATTTTACGAGCAGTACTTC,CASSFRGTGTRFYEQYF
TRBJ2-7,.,.,TRBV19,TGTGCCAGTAGCGACACTAGCTACGAGCAGTACTTC,CASSDTSYEQYF
TRBJ2-7,TRBD2,once,TRBV4-1,TGCGCCAGCAGCCAAGCCTTGACTAGCGGGAGTTCCCACGAGCAGTACTTC,CASSQALTSGSSHEQYF
TRBJ2-1,TRBD2,.,TRBV23-1,TGCGCCAGCAGTCATAACTTGACGACTAGCGGGAGATTCAATGAGCAGTTCTTC,CASSHNLTTSGRFNEQFF
TRBJ2-3,.,.,TRBV5-4,TGTGCCAGCAGCTTGATGACTAGTTCCACAGATACGCAGTATTTT,CASSLMTSSTDTQYF
TRBJ2-3,.,.,TRBV27,TGTGCCAGCACCATTTTTGGGGAAATCACAGATACGCAGTATTTT,CASTIFGEITDTQYF
TRBJ1-4,.,.,TRBV7-6,TGTGCCAGCAGCTTAATTGCCCAGGGAGATAACTGGGCTAATGAAAAACTGTTTTTT,CASSLIAQGDNWANEKLFF
TRBJ1-3,.,.,TRBV28,TGTGCCAGCAGTTTATTTGGCACCATATATTTT,CASSLFGTIYF
TRBJ2-7,.,.,TRBV7-8,TGTGCCAGCAGCTTAGTAAAGAACGAGCAGTACTTC,CASSLVKNEQYF
TRBJ1-6,.,.,TRBV30,TGTGCCTGGAGCCAGGGACCTTATAATTCACCCCTCCACTTT,CAWSQGPYNSPLHF
TRBJ1-4,.,.,TRBV11-3,TGTGCCAGCAGCCCGGGGCGGGGTTTTAATGAAAAACTGTTTTTT,CASSPGRGFNEKLFF
TRBJ2-5,.,.,TRBV5-1,TGCGCCAGCAGCTTTGGACAGACAGACCAAGAGACCCAGTACTTC,CASSFGQTDQETQYF
TRBJ2-2,.,.,TRBV19,TGTGCCAGTAGTACCTTCAACGGAAACACCGGGGAGCTGTTTTTT,CASSTFNGNTGELFF
TRBJ2-3,.,.,TRBV18,TGTGCCAGCTCACCGGGCCGAAATGGGCGGCGCACAGATACGCAGTATTTT,CASSPGRNGRRTDTQYF
TRBJ2-5,TRBD2,.,TRBV9,TGTGCCAGCAGCGTAGGGGGGACTAGCGGGAGTGGCGAGACCCAGTACTTC,CASSVGGTSGSGETQYF
TRBJ1-5,.,.,TRBV5-6,TGTGCCAGCAGTCGGACAGCAATCGCGGTTAGCAATCAGCCCCAGCATTTT,CASSRTAIAVSNQPQHF
TRBJ1-5,.,.,TRBV5-8,TGTGCCAGCAGCTTGGAGCCTCCGCGGGGCCAGCATTTT,CASSLEPPRGQHF
TRBJ2-7,TRBD2,.,TRBV6-6,TGTGCCAGCACCGGCGGGGGGGTGGGCGAGCAGTACTTC,CASTGGGVGEQYF
TRBJ1-1,.,.,TRBV18,TGTGTCAGCTCACCTGGCCAGACTACTGAAGCTTTCTTT,CVSSPGQTTEAFF
TRBJ2-3,TRBD2,once,TRBV11-2,TGTGCCAGCAGCTTAGATGGGCTAGCGGGAGGGCCATATGATACGCAGTATTTT,CASSLDGLAGGPYDTQYF
TRBJ2-7,TRBD2,.,TRBV12-5,TGTGCTAGCCATCCTAGCGGGACCCACGAGCAGTACTTC,CASHPSGTHEQYF
TRBJ1-3,.,.,TRBV7-2,TGTGCCAGCAGCTTAGGAGGCGGGGGGAGCTCTGGAAACACCATATATTTT,CASSLGGGGSSGNTIYF
TRBJ1-4,.,.,TRBV6-5,TGTGCCAGCAGTCACAGGGCCGGGCATGAAAAACTGTTTTTT,CASSHRAGHEKLFF
TRBJ2-5,TRBD2,.,TRBV29-1,TGCAGCGTTGGGGGTACTAGCGGGGAAGAGACCCAGTACTTC,CSVGGTSGEETQYF
TRBJ1-1,TRBD1,.,TRBV2,TGTGCCAGCAGTGGAGGGACAGGTCCCTCGACTGAAGCTTTCTTT,CASSGGTGPSTEAFF